What follows are 8 T cell receptor beta chains derived from one specimen sequenced in a study of blood T cell repertoires in COVID-19. Libraries were prepared by immunoSEQ multiplex PCR; TCRdb keeps only in-frame clonotypes and omits some of them. The data contain about 160,000 clones, 82% of them singletons. Sequencing was done on a sample of peripheral blood. Receptor source: a woman aged 40 to 49 with COVID-19, enrolled during active disease.

This chain links TRBV19 with TRBJ2-1; D may be TRBD1 (5 bases). This CDR3 comprises 13 residues. CDR1 and CDR2 from the germline V gene are LNHDA and SQIVND (reference sequence). V lost 4 bases to trimming and J lost 3 bases, with 7 bases between them. CDR3 residues: CASSTQGYNEQFF. In DNA, the CDR3 is TGTGCCAGTAGTACGCAGGGCTACAATGAGCAGTTCTTC. Together with reference TRBV19 and TRBJ2-1, the CDR3 gives the full variable domain: DGGITQSPKYLFRKEGQNVTLSCEQNLNHDAMYWYRQDPGQGLRLIYYSQIVNDFQKGDIAEGYSVSREKKESFPLTVTSAQKNPTAFYLCASSTQGYNEQFFGPGTRLTVL.

This clone appeared once. The J gene is TRBJ2-2, the V gene TRBV3-1 (or the pseudogene TRBV3-2); D may be TRBD2 (6 bases). This CDR3 has 14 amino acids. V was trimmed by 3 bases and J by 6 bases, leaving 11 bases between them. Germline CDR1 reads LGHDT; CDR2 reads YNNKEL (reference sequence). CDR3 sequence reads: CASSHGGSAGELFF. For the CDR3, the DNA is TGTGCCAGCAGCCATGGGGGGAGTGCCGGGGAGCTGTTTTTT.

The CDR3 bases are TGCGCCAGCAGCGGTCAGGGCGGCGGGGAGCTGTTTTTT. Residues: CASSGQGGGELFF. V usage is TRBV10-2 and J usage is TRBJ2-2, with D maybe TRBD1 (5 bases). V shed 6 bases and J shed 7 bases, with 12 bases lying between them. Germline V gives CDR1 WSHSY, CDR2 SAAADI. This CDR3 is built from 13 residues.

As to this clone: In the same sample, other DNA sequences code for this CDR3. This sequence joins TRBV9 and TRBJ1-1, with 7 bases identical to TRBD1. The CDR3 has 12 residues. Germline CDR1 is SGDLS and CDR2 is YYNGEE. Losses at the gene ends were 3 bases for V and 5 bases for J; bases not matched to a gene: 1. Here the CDR3 DNA reads TGTGCCAGCAGCGCAGGGGGAACTGAAGCTTTCTTT. Its protein product is CASSAGGTEAFF.

The chain uses TRBV28 and TRBJ1-4; possibly TRBD1 for D (6 bases). Trimming shortened V by 1 base and J by 4 bases, and 10 bases separated the two germline ends. The germline gives CDR1 MDHEN, CDR2 SYDVKM. The length of the CDR3 is 15 residues. CDR3 bases: TGTGCCAGCAGTTTATACAGGGATCTTAATGAAAAACTGTTTTTT. It codes for CASSLYRDLNEKLFF.

The chain couples TRBV10-3 to TRBJ2-5; a weak D match, TRBD2 (7 bases). Germline V gene lookup returns CDR1 ENHRY and CDR2 SYGVKD. Trimming took off 5 bases at V and 5 bases at J, with 15 bases between the two ends. CDR3 length equals 14 residues. As DNA, the CDR3 is TGTGCCATCAGTAACCAAGGGGGGGACGAGACCCAGTACTTC. Translated, it gives CAISNQGGDETQYF.

The rearrangement links TRBV6-1 to TRBJ1-2; possible D gene TRBD1, 5 bases. The CDR3 covers 13 residues. CDR1 MNHNS and CDR2 SASEGT come from the germline V gene. V dropped 3 bases and J dropped 3 bases, with 8 bases sitting between them. The CDR3 loop reads CASSDRVYYGYTF. The CDR3 nucleotides are TGTGCCAGCAGTGACAGGGTTTACTATGGCTACACCTTC.

This sequence joins TRBV6-1 and TRBJ2-1; TRBD2 might be the D (5 bases). V dropped 3 bases and J dropped 6 bases, with 18 bases sitting between them. The CDR3 is 16 amino acids. CDR1 is MNHNS, CDR2 SASEGT, per germline. The CDR3 sequence: CASSDRLSGRLNEQFF. The CDR3 nucleotides are TGTGCCAGCAGTGATCGTCTAAGCGGCAGACTCAATGAGCAGTTCTTC.